This T cell receptor (beta chain) derives from a study of shared clonotypes between healthy human individuals. Repertoires were generated with immunoSEQ multiplex PCR, while TCRdb's copy carries only in-frame clones and drops some. Of 2 million to 2.5 million clones in the sample, 80% to 95% were seen once. Germline V gene lookup returns CDR1 MDHEN and CDR2 SYDVKM. This CDR3 is 16 amino acids long. With 4 bases removed from V and 0 bases from J, the gap between germline ends came to 10 bases. The clonotype was recovered from a man between 18 and 35 years old in good health. Some clones in this sample may be carry-over from other donors' samples. Source material: naive CD4+ T cells from PBMCs. This sample's subset: CD45RA+ positively selected. V is TRBV28 and J is TRBJ2-6; no firm D call. The chain's CDR3 is CASSSPTPSGANVLTF. The CDR3 nucleotides read TGTGCCAGCAGTTCCCCCACGCCCTCTGGGGCCAACGTCCTGACTTTC.